Below are 2 T cell receptor beta chains sequenced from a single sample in a study of regulatory T cells in long-lasting Graves disease. Time point indicated: newly diagnosed GD, antithyroid drugs for less than 3 months. The TCR library was made from RNA that had been extracted from PBMCs in TRIzol. Building of the TCR beta libraries involved iRepertoire HTBI primers and Arm-PCR of CDR3 regions. Via MiXCR, TCRdb re-called the multiplex PCR reads, giving one row per CDR3 protein. Among some 410,000 distinct CDR3 sequences listed, about 17% were seen once. These data also featured in a second study, about T cells in Graves' hyperthyroidism and ophthalmopathy.

Here the sequenced sample was peripheral blood mononuclear cells (PBMCs), taken at new diagnosis, from a patient treated with antithyroid drugs. All receptors come from a young woman with Graves disease.

The table lists this clonotype with a few counts. The CDR3 DNA reads TGCAGTGCTAGGGATGAAGGGGCCAACGTCCTGACTTTC. Protein sequence: CSARDEGANVLTF. The chain uses TRBV20-1 and TRBJ2-6; D not resolved. The V gene's germline CDR1 is DFQATT and CDR2 SNEGSKA (reference sequence). The CDR3 totals 13 residues. V lost 3 bases, J lost 4 bases, and 7 bases lay in between.

The CDR3 coding sequence is TGTGCCTGGAGTGTAGGGGGCGGGAGGCCCTACGAGCAGTACTTC. Its translation: CAWSVGGGRPYEQYF. J is TRBJ2-7 and V is TRBV30, with TRBD2 as a possible D gene (8 bases). CDR1 and CDR2 (germline): GTSNPN, SVGIG (reference sequence). The CDR3 sequence is 15 residues long. V was trimmed by 0 bases and J by 2 bases, leaving 14 bases between them.